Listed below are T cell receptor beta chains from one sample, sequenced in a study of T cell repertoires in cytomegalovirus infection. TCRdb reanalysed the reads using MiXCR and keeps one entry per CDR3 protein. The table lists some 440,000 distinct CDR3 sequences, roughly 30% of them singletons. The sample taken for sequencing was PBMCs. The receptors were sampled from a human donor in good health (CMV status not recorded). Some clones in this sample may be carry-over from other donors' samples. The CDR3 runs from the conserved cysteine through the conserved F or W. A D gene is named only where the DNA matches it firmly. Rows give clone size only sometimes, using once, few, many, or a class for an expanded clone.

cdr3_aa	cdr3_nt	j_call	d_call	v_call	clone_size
CASEQPRTDTQYF	TGTGCCAGCGAGCAGCCCCGCACAGATACGCAGTATTTT	TRBJ2-3	.	TRBV28	.
CASSKGPTGAYEQYF	TGTGCCAGCAGTAAAGGGCCGACAGGGGCCTACGAGCAGTACTTC	TRBJ2-7	TRBD1	TRBV25-1	few
CASSARGVNTEAFF	TGTGCCAGCAGCGCCAGGGGGGTGAACACTGAAGCTTTCTTT	TRBJ1-1	TRBD1	TRBV7-6	few
CASTSPVGGDQPQHF	TGTGCCAGCACCTCACCCGTGGGGGGGGATCAGCCCCAGCATTTT	TRBJ1-5	.	TRBV6-6	few
CASRSGTGNAIAFF	TGTGCCAGCCGCTCCGGGACAGGGAACGCAATAGCTTTCTTT	TRBJ1-1	TRBD1	TRBV12-3/TRBV12-4	.
CASSSKVPRGYSGNTIYF	TGTGCCAGCAGCTCCAAAGTGCCGAGGGGATACTCTGGAAACACCATATATTTT	TRBJ1-3	.	TRBV7-9	.
CASSQGLNEQFF	TGTGCCAGCAGCCAAGGGCTCAATGAGCAGTTCTTC	TRBJ2-1	.	TRBV3-1	.
CASSSTGTAFF	TGTGCCAGCAGCTCCACAGGGACGGCTTTCTTT	TRBJ1-1	.	TRBV7-9	few
CASSPPGSSYNEQFF	TGTGCCAGCAGCCCCCCCGGGAGCTCCTACAATGAGCAGTTCTTC	TRBJ2-1	.	TRBV7-8	many
CASSLYGAHQETQYF	TGTGCCAGCAGTTTATACGGGGCTCACCAAGAGACCCAGTACTTC	TRBJ2-5	.	TRBV28	once
CASTEVPSYEQYF	TGTGCCAGCACAGAGGTACCTAGCTACGAGCAGTACTTC	TRBJ2-7	.	TRBV2	.
CASSVAPGLAGETQYF	TGTGCCAGCAGCGTAGCTCCCGGACTAGCGGGGGAGACCCAGTACTTC	TRBJ2-5	TRBD2	TRBV9	few
CSASGQKVEAFF	TGCAGTGCTAGCGGACAGAAAGTGGAAGCTTTCTTT	TRBJ1-1	.	TRBV20-1	few
CSARDLTTPSYEQYF	TGCAGTGCTAGAGATCTCACGACCCCCTCCTACGAGCAGTACTTC	TRBJ2-7	.	TRBV20-1	.
CASPPARGRNTEAFF	TGTGCCAGCCCCCCGGCCAGGGGGAGGAACACTGAAGCTTTCTTT	TRBJ1-1	TRBD1	TRBV28	many
CASSDGLAVHF	TGTGCCAGCAGTGACGGGTTGGCGGTCCACTTT	TRBJ1-6	.	TRBV6-1	many
CASPRRGLGTGELFF	TGTGCCAGCCCCCGAAGGGGGCTTGGAACCGGGGAGCTGTTTTTT	TRBJ2-2	TRBD1	TRBV11-2	few
CASSYLTAVKSSSTGELFF	TGTGCCAGCAGTTACTTAACTGCCGTTAAGAGTTCGAGCACCGGGGAGCTGTTTTTT	TRBJ2-2	.	TRBV6-5	few
CSARGGNVYEQYF	TGCAGTGCCAGGGGCGGGAATGTCTACGAGCAGTACTTC	TRBJ2-7	.	TRBV20-1	few
CASSLGGALANYGYTF	TGTGCCAGCAGCTTAGGAGGGGCGTTAGCTAACTATGGCTACACCTTC	TRBJ1-2	.	TRBV7-8	many
CASSQDYYGNYGYTF	TGCGCCAGCAGCCAAGATTATTACGGAAACTATGGCTACACCTTC	TRBJ1-2	.	TRBV4-3	.
CASSPRGWISYEQYF	TGTGCCAGCAGCCCCCGGGGCTGGATATCCTACGAGCAGTACTTC	TRBJ2-7	.	TRBV5-6	few
CASSPPEQGRDGYTF	TGTGCCAGCAGTCCCCCCGAACAGGGGAGGGATGGCTACACCTTC	TRBJ1-2	TRBD1	TRBV27	few
CSAGQNEKLFF	TGCAGTGCGGGACAGAATGAAAAACTGTTTTTT	TRBJ1-4	TRBD1	TRBV20-1	few
CASSLNGTGGNYNEQFF	TGTGCTAGCAGCTTAAATGGGACAGGGGGCAACTACAATGAGCAGTTCTTC	TRBJ2-1	TRBD1	TRBV7-7	.
CASSTRGASTDTQYF	TGTGCCAGCAGCACCAGGGGAGCTAGCACAGATACGCAGTATTTT	TRBJ2-3	.	TRBV11-2	.
CASSYQTGAPRETQYF	TGTGCCAGCAGTTACCAGACAGGAGCCCCCAGAGAGACCCAGTACTTC	TRBJ2-5	.	TRBV27	.
CGAGPGQAEAFF	TGCGGTGCTGGGCCCGGACAGGCTGAAGCTTTCTTT	TRBJ1-1	TRBD1	TRBV20-1	few
CASSLAPGTGGADTQYF	TGTGCCAGCAGCTTAGCCCCCGGGACAGGGGGCGCAGATACGCAGTATTTT	TRBJ2-3	TRBD1	TRBV7-2	many
CASSPVTGTTRAQHSPLHF	TGTGCCAGCAGCCCGGTTACAGGGACCACAAGGGCTCAACATTCACCCCTCCACTTT	TRBJ1-6	.	TRBV7-8	.
CAIQSQEPANYGYTF	TGTGCCATACAATCCCAGGAACCAGCTAACTATGGCTACACCTTC	TRBJ1-2	.	TRBV10-3	once
CSARDLGWGIYEQYF	TGCAGTGCTAGAGACCTAGGGTGGGGGATCTACGAGCAGTACTTC	TRBJ2-7	.	TRBV20-1	.
CASSMVPRAGTGELFF	TGTGCCAGTAGTATGGTTCCCAGGGCGGGCACCGGGGAGCTGTTTTTT	TRBJ2-2	.	TRBV19	few
CASSQTVMNTEAFF	TGCGCCAGCAGCCAAACGGTTATGAACACTGAAGCTTTCTTT	TRBJ1-1	.	TRBV4-1	many
CAISVVGGGPKHF	TGTGCCATCAGTGTCGTTGGGGGGGGGCCCAAGCATTTT	TRBJ1-5	.	TRBV10-3	.
CASSRQGMVGYTF	TGTGCCAGCAGCCGGCAGGGAATGGTTGGCTACACCTTC	TRBJ1-2	.	TRBV7-2	few
CASSPDRGSSPLHF	TGTGCCAGCAGTCCGGACAGGGGGAGTTCACCCCTCCACTTT	TRBJ1-6	TRBD1	TRBV6-5	once
CASSLAPSGGYNEQFF	TGTGCCAGCAGCTTAGCCCCTAGCGGGGGGTACAATGAGCAGTTCTTC	TRBJ2-1	TRBD2	TRBV7-2	.
CASSLVGGDEQYF	TGTGCCAGCAGCTTAGTAGGCGGGGACGAGCAGTACTTC	TRBJ2-7	.	TRBV7-9	few
CASSLFGETYEQYF	TGTGCCAGCAGTTTATTCGGGGAGACCTACGAGCAGTACTTC	TRBJ2-7	.	TRBV28	few
CASSLSVQETQYF	TGTGCCAGCAGCTTATCTGTCCAAGAGACCCAGTACTTC	TRBJ2-5	.	TRBV7-6	many
CARSYVGYTGELFF	TGTGCCCGCAGTTACGTCGGGTACACCGGGGAGCTGTTTTTT	TRBJ2-2	.	TRBV6-5	.
CASSLPSGGAPYEQYF	TGTGCCAGCAGCCTGCCTAGCGGGGGGGCCCCCTACGAGCAGTACTTC	TRBJ2-7	TRBD2	TRBV7-2	many
CASSYRGGVYNEQFF	TGTGCCAGCAGTTACAGGGGGGGGGTATACAATGAGCAGTTCTTC	TRBJ2-1	.	TRBV6-5	.